This paragraph covers one TCR beta chain sequence. A few counts support this clonotype. The target of this receptor is not known. No much larger clone exists at a distance of one base, and base qualities are not known. The data stem from a study of CD8 T cells in ankylosing spondylitis (dated by TCRdb to 2017 to 2019). For the wider study: The study set out to find disease-linked TCR variants by profiling T cell receptor beta repertoires in ankylosing spondylitis patients and healthy donors. Peripheral blood samples were taken, and synovial fluid was additionally collected from ankylosing spondylitis patients. The whole study cohort included over a hundred healthy donors and about two dozen ankylosing spondylitis patients. The paper as a whole reports these results and caveats: A TCR beta motif of 7 or 8 highly homologous amino acid variants appeared characteristic of blood from ankylosing spondylitis patients. According to the report, matched synovial fluid samples from ankylosing spondylitis patients were significantly enriched for the disease-linked clones. In peripheral blood, the disease-linked clones were found at relatively low frequencies and had a CD8+ phenotype. Some of the motif variants had been reported before in the synovial fluid and blood of reactive arthritis patients, a finding that suggests common disease-initiation mechanisms.

For sequencing, an Illumina HiSeq 2500 was employed. Quantitative 5'-RACE with molecular barcodes was the method used to prepare the TCR beta libraries. From the authors' description of their analysis: A new computational method based on a probabilistic model of VDJ rearrangement was used to identify disease-linked TCR variants. TCRdb reprocessed the public reads (quality trimming at Q25 with fastp, clone calling with MiXCR) and kept in-frame beta chains. Every distinct CDR3 protein forms one entry, paired with its most common genes and DNA. The V and J calls follow TCRdb's processing rather than the paper's. The sample yields roughly 370,000 distinct CDR3 sequences; about a fifth were counted once. Of the sample, around 16% falls within the top ten clones. Sequenced sample: blood, either unsorted or a sorted T cell fraction (not recorded which). The TCR originated in a male donor with ankylosing spondylitis.

The sequenced DNA: TGTGCCAGCAGTTACTCGCTGACTAGCGGGAGATGGAGCTCCTACAATGAGCAGTTCTTC. This yields the protein CASSYSLTSGRWSSYNEQFF. The chain employs TRBV6-2 or TRBV6-3 and TRBJ2-1; TRBD2 matches 12 bases in the middle. Taken from cysteine to phenylalanine, the CDR3 has 20 residues. Solely the CDR3 DNA is kept, with 60 bases framed from the first base. CDR1 and CDR2 are drawn from the germline V gene: MNHEY, SVGEGT. The germline V end is reduced by 0 bases and the J end by 0 bases; junction bases left unmatched: 9.